This is a list of T cell receptor beta chains from one sample in a study of shared clonotypes between healthy human individuals. Method: immunoSEQ multiplex PCR; TCRdb's copy keeps in-frame clones and lacks some. The sample has about 2 million clones, over 85% seen once. Sequencing used naive CD4+ T cells sorted from blood. The receptor source for this set is a man in his late teens or twenties in good health. CDR3s include the opening cysteine and the closing phenylalanine or tryptophan. The D gene is left open where the match is weak. Clone sizes are given selectively: once, few, many, or a class where the clone is expanded.

>.|.|TRBJ1-5|TRBV10-1
CASRTTGRQNQPQHF
TGCGCCAGCAGAACCACAGGGCGCCAAAATCAGCCCCAGCATTTT
>TRBD1|.|TRBJ1-2|TRBV27
CASMRTGAYGYTF
TGTGCCAGCATGCGGACAGGGGCCTATGGCTACACCTTC
>.|.|TRBJ2-1|TRBV11-2
CASSLEWGRNYNEQFF
TGTGCCAGCAGCTTAGAATGGGGACGGAACTACAATGAGCAGTTCTTC
>.|.|TRBJ1-1|TRBV30
CAWSMSIGGTEAFF
TGTGCCTGGAGTATGAGTATAGGCGGGACTGAAGCTTTCTTT
>.|.|TRBJ2-6|TRBV7-9
CASSLARASGANVLTF
TGTGCCAGCAGCTTAGCGAGGGCTTCTGGGGCCAACGTCCTGACTTTC
>TRBD1|.|TRBJ1-2|TRBV19
CASSAPGTGGTIYGYTF
TGTGCCAGTAGTGCCCCCGGGACAGGGGGCACCATATATGGCTACACCTTC
>.|.|TRBJ1-6|TRBV7-9
CASSSRRLLDSPLHF
TGTGCCAGCAGCTCTCGCCGGTTATTAGATTCACCCCTCCACTTT
>.|.|TRBJ2-3|TRBV6-1
CASNHGFSSTDTQYF
TGTGCCAGTAACCATGGATTTTCTAGCACAGATACGCAGTATTTT
>TRBD1|.|TRBJ1-3|TRBV6-5
CASTPGTGFGNTIYF
TGTGCCAGCACCCCCGGGACAGGGTTTGGAAACACCATATATTTT
>.|many|TRBJ1-2|TRBV28
CAISRESNYGYTF
TGTGCCATCTCGAGGGAAAGTAACTATGGCTACACCTTC
>.|.|TRBJ1-6|TRBV27
CASSLRTTAGNSPLHF
TGTGCCAGCAGCCTTAGGACCACAGCGGGTAATTCACCCCTCCACTTT
>.|.|TRBJ2-2|TRBV6-4
CASYVGGGELFF
TGTGCCAGCTACGTCGGGGGCGGGGAGCTGTTTTTT
>TRBD1|once|TRBJ2-7|TRBV11-2
CASSLRQGLEQYF
TGTGCCAGCAGCCTCAGACAGGGCCTCGAGCAGTACTTC
>.|.|TRBJ2-7|TRBV11-2
CASSLDLATSKEQYF
TGTGCCAGCAGCTTAGATTTGGCCACCAGTAAAGAGCAGTACTTC
>.|.|TRBJ1-5|TRBV11-2
CASTKGGNQPQHF
TGTGCCAGCACTAAAGGGGGGAATCAGCCCCAGCATTTT
>TRBD1|.|TRBJ2-7|TRBV5-1
CASSLVGTGEDEQYF
TGCGCCAGCAGCTTGGTGGGGACAGGGGAGGACGAGCAGTACTTC
>.|.|TRBJ1-1|TRBV5-4
CASSLGQREAFF
TGTGCCAGCAGCTTGGGACAGCGTGAAGCTTTCTTT
>.|.|TRBJ2-5|TRBV9
CASSRLGSAETQYF
TGTGCCAGCAGCCGGTTGGGTAGCGCGGAGACCCAGTACTTC
>.|once|TRBJ1-6|TRBV6-5
CASSGLPYNSPLHF
TGTGCCAGCAGCGGCCTGCCTTATAATTCACCCCTCCACTTT
>.|.|TRBJ2-5|TRBV4-1
CASSQDTGETQYF
TGCGCCAGCAGCCAAGATACGGGTGAGACCCAGTACTTC
>.|.|TRBJ2-1|TRBV10-2
CASSGRTNHYNEQFF
TGCGCCAGCAGTGGGCGGACTAACCACTACAATGAGCAGTTCTTC
>.|.|TRBJ2-5|TRBV7-2
CASSPRRQQETQYF
TGTGCCAGCAGCCCTCGGAGGCAGCAAGAGACCCAGTACTTC